Below, 6 T cell receptor beta chains from the same sample are listed, as sequenced in a study of blood T cell repertoires in COVID-19. The protocol was immunoSEQ multiplex PCR, while the TCRdb copy is restricted to in-frame clones and leaves out a portion. The repertoire holds around 190,000 clones, around 89% seen once, with around 4.8% in the top ten. The sample comprised peripheral blood. The receptors derive from a human donor in a cohort sampled during active COVID-19.

The chain links TRBV28 to TRBJ2-1; 13 positions agree with TRBD2. V lost 9 bases and J lost 7; bases outside the gene matches: 6. From germline, CDR1 is MDHEN and CDR2 SYDVKM. The CDR3 sequence is 14 residues long. CDR3 nucleotide sequence: TGTGCCAGTCTAACTAGCGGGAGGGCGAATGAGCAGTTCTTC. Amino acids: CASLTSGRANEQFF.

This clone occurred once. The chain uses TRBV7-2 and TRBJ2-1; 12 nucleotides match TRBD2. Per germline, CDR1 SGHTA and CDR2 FQGNSA. The CDR3 covers 15 residues. Germline trimming cut 5 bases from V and 5 bases from J; bases unmatched to any gene: 4. In DNA, the CDR3 is TGTGCCAGCAGCCTTCTAGCGGGGGGGGACAATGAGCAGTTCTTC. Its protein is CASSLLAGGDNEQFF.

The chain joins TRBV5-1 to TRBJ2-7; the match to TRBD1 covers 11 bases. Unmatched junction bases numbered 3, after V lost 4 bases and J lost 3 bases. Germline V gene sequence: CDR1 SGHRS, CDR2 YFSETQ. The CDR3 runs to 14 residues. CDR3 nucleotide sequence: TGCGCCAGCAGCGGGGGACAGGGGGGCTACGAGCAGTACTTC. It yields the protein CASSGGQGGYEQYF.

V is TRBV4-1 and J is TRBJ2-2; no clear D gene. Trimming took off 2 bases at V and 0 bases at J, with 4 bases between the two ends. The germline V gene encodes CDR1 MGHRA and CDR2 YSYEKL. The CDR3 contains 14 residues. In nucleotides, the CDR3 is TGCGCCAGCAGCCAACAAACGAACACCGGGGAGCTGTTTTTT. This gives the protein CASSQQTNTGELFF.

This clone was observed once. The chain combines TRBV20-1 with TRBJ2-5; TRBD2 agrees at 7 bases. CDR1 is DFQATT, CDR2 SNEGSKA, per germline (reference sequence). The CDR3 covers 15 residues. The V segment lost 3 bases and the J segment 4 bases; nucleotides outside the gene matches: 11. In DNA form, the CDR3 reads TGCAGTGCTAGTGATAACGGGAGGATCCGAGAGACCCAGTACTTC. As protein: CSASDNGRIRETQYF.

The rearrangement uses TRBV6-2 or TRBV6-3 and TRBJ2-4; 10 positions agree with TRBD2. The trim removed 5 bases at V and 0 bases at J, leaving 19 bases unmatched. The CDR3 sequence is 21 residues long. Germline values: CDR1 MNHEY, CDR2 SVGEGT. The CDR3 nucleotides are TGTGCCAGCAGTCCCCGGACTTGGGCTAGCGGGAGTGCTCTAGCCAAAAACATTCAGTACTTC. It is translated as CASSPRTWASGSALAKNIQYF.